The 30 T cell receptor beta chains listed next were all sequenced from one sample in a study of regulatory T cells in long-lasting Graves disease. Described time point: newly diagnosed GD, antithyroid drugs for less than 3 months. PBMC-extracted RNA yielded the TCR library. TCR beta libraries were built with iRepertoire HTBI primers and Arm-PCR of CDR3 regions. From the multiplex PCR reads, TCRdb called clonotypes with MiXCR, one entry per CDR3 protein. The profile shows about 400,000 distinct CDR3 sequences, 16% of them singletons. These data were also reused for a study on T cells in Graves' hyperthyroidism and ophthalmopathy.

The sample consisted of peripheral blood mononuclear cells (PBMCs), taken at new diagnosis, from a patient treated with antithyroid drugs. The receptors originated from a woman aged 18-29 years with Graves disease.

This clonotype was recorded many times. This chain uses TRBV30 with TRBJ1-5; 8 bases fit TRBD1. The ends lost 0 bases at V and 4 bases at J; junction bases unmatched: 2. CDR1 and CDR2 (germline): GTSNPN, SVGIG (reference sequence). This CDR3 spans 14 amino acids. The CDR3 protein is CAWSVQGGNQPQHF. The CDR3 DNA sequence: TGTGCCTGGAGTGTACAGGGGGGGAATCAGCCCCAGCATTTT.

This clonotype occurred many times. The V gene is TRBV7-6, the J gene TRBJ2-5; 9 nucleotides line up with TRBD1. After removal of 5 bases from V and 6 bases from J, the junction contained 25 bases not matched to a gene. Germline CDR1 is SGHVS and CDR2 is FNYEAQ. The CDR3 runs 20 residues. CDR3 in amino acids: CASSQTSGQGLVSIGKTQYF. Here the CDR3 DNA reads TGTGCCAGCAGCCAAACGTCCGGACAGGGGTTAGTTTCCATCGGAAAGACCCAGTACTTC. Full variable domain (outside the CDR3, taken from reference TRBV7-6 and TRBJ2-5): GAGVSQSPRYKVTKRGQDVALRCDPISGHVSLYWYRQALGQGPEFLTYFNYEAQQDKSGLPNDRFSAERPEGSISTLTIQRTEQRDSAMYRCASSQTSGQGLVSIGKTQYFGPGTRLLVL.

The rearrangement links TRBV30 to TRBJ2-1; 13 positions match TRBD2. The tail of the sequence fits TRBJ2-7 better, so the J call may be wrong. Germline V gene data show CDR1 as GTSNPN and CDR2 as SVGIG (reference sequence). The CDR3 is 14 amino acids. CDR3 coding DNA: TGTGCCTGGGCAACTAGCGGGGGGGGAGAGACGCAGTACTTC. Translation gives CAWATSGGGETQYF.

This clonotype occurred a few times. The V call is TRBV12-3 or TRBV12-4, the J call TRBJ2-7, with D hard to call. The CDR3 has 15 amino acids. Trimming cost V 1 base and J 0 bases, with 10 bases left between them. CDR3 sequence reads: CASSLGVLYSYEQYF. The CDR3 nucleotides read TGTGCCAGCAGTTTAGGTGTTTTGTACTCCTACGAGCAGTACTTC.

This clonotype was seen many times. This chain connects TRBV13 to TRBJ2-7, with 11 positions matching TRBD2. CDR3 size: 14 residues. Trimming at V came to 2 bases and at J to 6 bases, leaving 3 bases not matched to a gene. Germline assignment: CDR1 PRHDT and CDR2 FYEKMQ (reference sequence). CDR3 sequence: CASSLWLAGGEQYF. CDR3 coding DNA: TGTGCCAGCAGCTTATGGCTAGCGGGAGGCGAGCAGTACTTC.

This clonotype has just one count. CDR3 bases: TGCAGCCCCGGGGATACTGGCTATGGCTACACCTTC. Protein product: CSPGDTGYGYTF. The chain is built from TRBV29-1 and TRBJ1-2, with no clear D. The CDR3 contains 12 residues. The V gene's germline CDR1 is SQVTM and CDR2 ANQGSEA. Trimming cost V 8 bases and J 4 bases, with 14 bases left between them. Full variable domain (missing parts from reference TRBV29-1 and TRBJ1-2): SAVISQKPSRDICQRGTSLTIQCQVDSQVTMMFWYRQQPGQSLTLIATANQGSEATYESGFVIDKFPISRPNLTFSTLTVSNMSPEDSSIYLCSPGDTGYGYTFGSGTRLTVV.

This clonotype has more than one count but fewer than ten. The chain couples TRBV7-3 to TRBJ2-6, with a possible D match to TRBD2 (7 bases). The V end was cut by 5 bases, the J end by 0 bases, with 14 bases between. CDR1 SGHTA and CDR2 FQGTGA come from the germline V gene. The CDR3 is made up of 17 amino acids. The CDR3: CASSPTGTNSGANVLTF. The CDR3 DNA reads TGTGCCAGCAGCCCCACAGGGACTAACTCTGGGGCCAACGTCCTGACTTTC.

This clonotype came up a few times. The chain joins TRBV28 to TRBJ2-7; 7 bases agree with TRBD1. This CDR3 comprises 12 residues. Germline V gives CDR1 MDHEN, CDR2 SYDVKM. The ends lost 4 bases at V and 6 bases at J; junction bases unmatched: 3. CDR3 in amino acids: CASSSTGREQYF. The CDR3 DNA reads TGTGCCAGCAGTTCGACAGGGCGCGAGCAGTACTTC.

This clonotype showed up many times. The chain has TRBV7-2 and TRBJ2-1; 8 bases are a match to TRBD2. V trimming: 4 bases; J trimming: 7 bases; junction bases outside the gene matches: 12. In germline, CDR1 is SGHTA, CDR2 FQGNSA. The CDR3 is 16 residues long. The chain's CDR3 is CASSSVSGRGYNEQFF. The DNA of the CDR3 is TGTGCCAGCAGCTCGGTGTCCGGGAGGGGATATAATGAGCAGTTCTTC.

This clonotype has ten or more counts. The chain uses TRBV20-1 and TRBJ2-1; the D is unclear. The V and J ends lost 3 bases and 11 bases respectively, with 23 bases between them. The CDR3 length is 15 residues. Germline-derived CDR1 and CDR2 are DFQATT and SNEGSKA (reference sequence). CDR3 region: CSASGGAPANGQQFF. In nucleotides, the CDR3 is TGCAGTGCTAGTGGTGGAGCCCCCGCCAATGGCCAGCAGTTCTTC.

The table lists this clonotype with many counts. This chain links TRBV20-1 with TRBJ2-3; D perhaps matches TRBD2 (6 bases). V dropped 1 base and J dropped 2 bases, with 10 bases sitting between them. The CDR3 runs to 14 residues. Per germline, CDR1 DFQATT and CDR2 SNEGSKA (reference sequence). The CDR3 sequence: CSARGGTTTDTQYF. CDR3 DNA: TGCAGTGCTAGAGGCGGGACCACCACAGATACGCAGTATTTT.

In this sample, this clonotype turned up a few times. V usage is TRBV19 and J usage is TRBJ1-1; no clear D. Germline V gene sequence: CDR1 LNHDA, CDR2 SQIVND (reference sequence). The CDR3 totals 17 residues. The V end lost 4 bases, the J end lost 5 bases, and 23 bases lay between the germline ends. Here the CDR3 reads CASSTNKARRWGTEAFF. CDR3 in DNA: TGTGCCAGTAGTACCAACAAGGCGCGAAGGTGGGGAACTGAAGCTTTCTTT. The full variable domain, with the rest looked up from reference TRBV19 and TRBJ1-1, is DGGITQSPKYLFRKEGQNVTLSCEQNLNHDAMYWYRQDPGQGLRLIYYSQIVNDFQKGDIAEGYSVSREKKESFPLTVTSAQKNPTAFYLCASSTNKARRWGTEAFFGQGTRLTVV.

Details on this clonotype: Just one base apart from a much larger clone, this may be a read error. The chain joins TRBV9 to TRBJ2-5; D gene ambiguous. With 4 bases removed from V and 1 base from J, the gap between germline ends came to 8 bases. The V gene's germline CDR1 is SGDLS and CDR2 YYNGEE. The CDR3 loop spans 13 amino acids. The CDR3 DNA sequence: TGTGCCAGCAGCTCCTCGCCCCAAGAGACCCAGTACTTC. Translation: CASSSSPQETQYF.

In its sample, this clonotype was seen many times. The chain uses TRBV7-8 and TRBJ1-4, with D perhaps matching TRBD1 (5 bases). CDR1 and CDR2 from the germline V gene are SGHVS and FQNEAQ. Trimming stripped 4 bases from V and 5 bases from J, with 14 bases between. CDR3 length equals 15 residues. CDR3 coding DNA: TGTGCCAGCAGCTCTTTGCCGGGACTGAATGAAAAACTGTTTTTT. It specifies CASSSLPGLNEKLFF.

This clonotype occurred many times. J is TRBJ2-1 and V is TRBV5-1; TRBD2 agrees at 9 bases. V was clipped by 7 bases and J by 5 bases; unmatched bases: 13. Per the germline V gene, CDR1 is SGHRS and CDR2 is YFSETQ. The CDR3 sequence is 16 residues long. The CDR3 DNA is TGCGCCAGCGCCCCCCCCGGTAGCGGGGGAAACAATGAGCAGTTCTTC. It is translated as CASAPPGSGGNNEQFF.

The sample holds a few counts of this clonotype. The rearrangement links TRBV27 to TRBJ1-4; TRBD1 aligns across 7 bases. Germline V gene lookup returns CDR1 MNHEY and CDR2 SMNVEV (reference sequence). V dropped 8 bases and J dropped 7; count of bases not matched to a gene: 13. This CDR3 is 15 amino acids long. As DNA, the CDR3 is TGTGCCAGCGGTCAAACCGGGACAGTGTCTGAAAAACTGTTTTTT. Amino acids: CASGQTGTVSEKLFF.

This clonotype was detected many times. CDR3 region: CASSRSGGGSYEQYF. The CDR3 bases are TGTGCCAGCAGCCGATCTGGCGGGGGTTCTTACGAGCAGTACTTC. The rearrangement uses TRBV11-3 and TRBJ2-7; TRBD2 matches 7 bases. Germline assignment: CDR1 SGHNT and CDR2 YENEEA. The CDR3 runs 15 residues. The trim removed 5 bases at V and 4 bases at J, leaving 11 bases unmatched.

V gene TRBV19 combines with J gene TRBJ2-3, with 9 bases that match TRBD1. The CDR3 extends over 16 amino acids. Trimming took 4 bases from V and 2 from J; bases not matched to a gene: 7. The germline CDR1 and CDR2 sequences are LNHDA and SQIVND (reference sequence). Here the CDR3 DNA reads TGTGCCAGTAGTACCGGACAGGGGTCATACACAGATACGCAGTATTTT. As protein: CASSTGQGSYTDTQYF.

This clonotype was recorded many times. The CDR3 DNA reads TGTGCCAGCACTACTAGCGGGAGGCAAGGTGAGCAGTTCTTC. Encoded protein: CASTTSGRQGEQFF. The V and J genes are TRBV2 and TRBJ2-1, with 12 bases identical to TRBD2. CDR3 length: 14 amino acids. The germline V gene encodes CDR1 SNHLY and CDR2 FYNNEI. V lost 7 bases, J lost 9 bases, and 7 bases stayed unmatched.

Regarding this clonotype: One base away lies a much larger clone, so this may be a sequencing read error. J is TRBJ1-1 and V is TRBV6-2 or TRBV6-3, with no clear D. Deletions cut 6 bases from V and 3 bases from J, with 17 bases between. Germline assignment: CDR1 MNHEY and CDR2 SVGEGT. This CDR3 is built from 15 residues. The DNA for the CDR3 is TGTGCCAGCAGAGGAGGACGGCGGATGGACACTGAAGCTTTCTTT. Translating it yields CASRGGRRMDTEAFF.

This clonotype was counted only a few times. This chain links TRBV6-2 or TRBV6-3 with TRBJ2-7; D is uncertain. Trimming took 2 bases from V and 2 from J, leaving 7 bases between them. Germline V gives CDR1 MNHEY, CDR2 SVGEGT. The CDR3 contains 13 residues. This chain's CDR3 is CASSYNGPYEQYF. CDR3 coding DNA: TGTGCCAGCAGTTACAACGGACCCTACGAGCAGTACTTC.

This clonotype was recorded at least ten times. The chain links TRBV18 to TRBJ2-1; 12 bases match TRBD1. The J segment lost 8 bases and the V segment lost 4 bases, leaving 6 bases of the junction unmatched. The CDR3 runs to 15 residues. The germline gives CDR1 KGHSH, CDR2 LQKENI. The CDR3 region is CASSQAGTGGYEQFF. The CDR3 DNA follows: TGTGCCAGCTCACAGGCCGGGACAGGGGGCTATGAGCAGTTCTTC. Complete variable domain (other parts from reference TRBV18 and TRBJ2-1): NAGVMQNPRHLVRRRGQEARLRCSPMKGHSHVYWYRQLPEEGLKFMVYLQKENIIDESGMPKERFSAEFPKEGPSILRIQQVVRGDSAAYFCASSQAGTGGYEQFFGPGTRLTVL.

This clonotype was detected ten times or more. The rearrangement joins TRBV28 to TRBJ2-3; D call uncertain. Germline CDR1 MDHEN, CDR2 SYDVKM. Trimming took 2 bases from V and 0 from J, leaving 24 bases between them. The CDR3 has 20 amino acids. This chain's CDR3 is CASSLPSGVGTAISTDTQYF. The CDR3 DNA sequence: TGTGCCAGCAGTTTACCCTCTGGGGTTGGCACGGCTATAAGCACAGATACGCAGTATTTT.

In this sample, this clonotype turned up a few times. The chain uses TRBV20-1 and TRBJ2-3, with 10 bases that match TRBD2. After removal of 3 bases from V and 6 bases from J, the junction contained 15 bases not matched to a gene. The CDR3 is 17 amino acids. The germline CDR1 and CDR2 sequences are DFQATT and SNEGSKA (reference sequence). The CDR3, as DNA: TGCAGTGCTAGGTTCCCTACTAGCGGGAAGACCCACGATACGCAGTATTTT. Its translation is CSARFPTSGKTHDTQYF.

This clonotype was seen repeatedly, ten times or more. The chain links TRBV12-3 or TRBV12-4 to TRBJ2-7; no clear D gene. The length of the CDR3 is 11 residues. Trimming removed 7 bases at V and 5 bases at J, with 9 bases between. The CDR3 DNA follows: TGTGCCAGCAAGATGGGCGACGAGCAGTACTTC. This translates into CASKMGDEQYF.

The V call is TRBV7-8, the J call TRBJ2-7; perhaps TRBD2 as D (6 bases). The germline gives CDR1 SGHVS, CDR2 FQNEAQ. Trimming left V 1 base short and J 0 bases short, with 13 bases between. This CDR3 comprises 16 residues. Written as DNA, the CDR3 is TGTGCCAGCAGCTTAGGGAGGGGCACCAGCTCCTACGAGCAGTACTTC. Protein product: CASSLGRGTSSYEQYF.

The rearrangement joins TRBV29-1 to TRBJ2-5; D is perhaps TRBD2 (6 bases). Trimming cost V 4 bases and J 1 base, with 28 bases left between them. The CDR3 length is 19 residues. CDR1 SQVTM and CDR2 ANQGSEA come from the germline V gene. CDR3 region: CSVVGGRLAIYRGQETQYF. The CDR3 bases are TGCAGCGTTGTGGGGGGACGGCTAGCGATCTATCGGGGCCAAGAGACCCAGTACTTC.

The table lists this clonotype with many counts. The chain combines TRBV18 with TRBJ2-7, with D possibly TRBD2 on 6 matching bases. V gave up 2 bases and J gave up 5 bases, with 10 bases separating them. The CDR3 is 13 amino acids. CDR1 is KGHSH, CDR2 LQKENI, per germline. The CDR3 is CASSPWGEDEQYF. The CDR3 bases are TGTGCCAGCTCACCATGGGGGGAGGACGAGCAGTACTTC. The variable domain in full, with the rest retrieved from reference TRBV18 and TRBJ2-7, is NAGVMQNPRHLVRRRGQEARLRCSPMKGHSHVYWYRQLPEEGLKFMVYLQKENIIDESGMPKERFSAEFPKEGPSILRIQQVVRGDSAAYFCASSPWGEDEQYFGPGTRLTVT.

This clonotype was found many times. The chain combines TRBV20-1 with TRBJ2-1; 7 bases match TRBD1. V shed 6 bases, J shed 5 bases, and the junction held 13 bases outside the gene matches. In germline, CDR1 is DFQATT, CDR2 SNEGSKA (reference sequence). The CDR3 totals 15 residues. The CDR3 DNA follows: TGCAGTGCCAGTCAGGCTGCAGGGGGTAACAATGAGCAGTTCTTC. As protein: CSASQAAGGNNEQFF.

On this clonotype: A much bigger clone sits one base away, suggesting this may be a read error. No conserved phenylalanine or tryptophan is present at the end of the CDR3, so a read error is the likely explanation. DNA for the CDR3: TGCGCCAGCAGCTTGGGACAGAAGTACGAGCAGTACATC. Its translation: CASSLGQKYEQYI. The chain uses TRBV5-1 and TRBJ2-7; possible D gene TRBD1, 5 bases. Trimming stripped 0 bases from V and 4 bases from J, with 8 bases between. This CDR3 comprises 13 residues. The germline gives CDR1 SGHRS, CDR2 YFSETQ.